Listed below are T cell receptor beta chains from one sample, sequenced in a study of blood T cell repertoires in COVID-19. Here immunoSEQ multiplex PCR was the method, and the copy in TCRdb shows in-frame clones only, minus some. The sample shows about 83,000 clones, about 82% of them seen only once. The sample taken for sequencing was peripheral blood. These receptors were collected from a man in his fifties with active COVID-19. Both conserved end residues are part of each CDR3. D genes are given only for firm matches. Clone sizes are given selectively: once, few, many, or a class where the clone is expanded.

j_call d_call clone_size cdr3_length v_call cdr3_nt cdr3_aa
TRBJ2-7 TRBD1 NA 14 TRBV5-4 TGTGCCAGCAGCCAGACAGGGTCCTCCTACGAGCAGTACTTC CASSQTGSSYEQYF
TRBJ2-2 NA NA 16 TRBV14 TGTGCCAGCAGCCAGCAAGCGTTCGCGAACACCGGGGAGCTGTTTTTT CASSQQAFANTGELFF
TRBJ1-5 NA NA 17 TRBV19 TGTGCCAGTAGTATCACAGGACCAGGCGAAGAGAATCAGCCCCAGCATTTT CASSITGPGEENQPQHF
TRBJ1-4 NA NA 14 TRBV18 TGTGCCAGCTCACCGGGGGCGCGAAATGAAAAACTGTTTTTT CASSPGARNEKLFF
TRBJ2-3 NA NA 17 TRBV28 TGTGCCAGCAGGGAGTCAGTGGCGGCTATACCCACAGATACGCAGTATTTT CASRESVAAIPTDTQYF
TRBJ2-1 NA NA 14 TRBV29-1 TGCAGCGTTGACCGAAGCGGGTCGTACAATGAGCAGTTCTTC CSVDRSGSYNEQFF
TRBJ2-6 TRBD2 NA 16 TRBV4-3 TGCGCCAGCAGCCAAGGTCGGGGGGCTGGGGCCAACGTCCTGACTTTC CASSQGRGAGANVLTF
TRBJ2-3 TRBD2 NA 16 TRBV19 TGTGCCAGTAGTCCGCCGCTAGCGGGTAGCACAGATACGCAGTATTTT CASSPPLAGSTDTQYF
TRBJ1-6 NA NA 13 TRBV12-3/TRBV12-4 TGTGCCAGCAGTTTGGGGGCTTATCCACCCCTCCACTTT CASSLGAYPPLHF
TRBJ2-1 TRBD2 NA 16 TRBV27 TGTGCCAGCAGTTTTAGTGGGGAGGGTAACCACAATGAGCAGTTCTTC CASSFSGEGNHNEQFF
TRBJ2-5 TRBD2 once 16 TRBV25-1 TGTGCCAGCAGTAAGGGGGGACTAGCGTCCCAAGAGACCCAGTACTTC CASSKGGLASQETQYF